This T cell receptor (beta chain) was identified during a study of cytomegalovirus exposure and HLA in healthy donors. CDR1 and CDR2 (germline): WSHSY, SAAADI. The V and J ends lost 6 bases and 7 bases, in that order; junction bases with no gene match: 9. CDR3 length: 16 amino acids. TCRdb keeps only in-frame clones here, not all; method: immunoSEQ multiplex PCR. The sample holds some 83,000 clones, around 94% seen once. The chain couples TRBV10-2 to TRBJ2-2; 12 positions agree with TRBD1. Material for sequencing was PBMCs. This TCR came from a woman between 18 and 29 years old in good health and CMV-seropositive. This CDR3 reads CASSSGTGGRFGELFF. The CDR3 bases are TGCGCCAGCAGCTCCGGGACAGGGGGCAGGTTCGGGGAGCTGTTTTTT.